This T cell receptor (beta chain) was captured by sequencing in a study of cytomegalovirus exposure and HLA in healthy donors. Study-level background: Earlier results showed roughly 120 million unique TCR beta sequences derived from approximately 170 million T cells. Overall study results and limits: At a 0.05 false discovery rate, a later analysis found 16,951 TCR beta sequences to be associated with HLA alleles. Earlier results showed most TCR beta V segments being productive about 87% or about 30% of the time. With further analysis later on, most CMV-associated TCR beta chains appeared HLA-restricted.

Concerning this clone itself: Its cognate antigen is unknown.

Per the germline V gene, CDR1 is MDHEN and CDR2 is SYDVKM. V gave up 5 bases and J gave up 5 bases; unmatched junction bases: 4. This CDR3 has 13 residues. Primers included in the PCR were 60 Vbeta and 13 Jbeta primers. Assay used: immunoSEQ multiplex PCR; TCRdb lists only in-frame clones, some missing. The sample holds roughly 92,000 clones, 6.5% to 8% seen once. The sequencing sample was made of PBMCs. This receptor was obtained from a man aged 50 to 59 in good health and CMV-seronegative. The chain employs TRBV28 and TRBJ1-2, with 8 bases lining up with TRBD1. The CDR3: CASSGGQAYGYTF. Here the CDR3 DNA reads TGTGCCAGCAGTGGGGGACAGGCGTATGGCTACACCTTC.